This T cell receptor beta chain was identified in a study of technical replicates of blood from several donors. Generated by immunoSEQ multiplex PCR, the TCRdb table keeps only in-frame clones and is missing some. Found here are about 64,000 clones, 70% to 90% of them singletons; the top ten hold less than 6%. This CDR3 region has 16 residues. Germline values: CDR1 SNHLY, CDR2 FYNNEI. V dropped 1 base and J dropped 1; count of bases not matched to a gene: 2. The clonotype comes from a human donor in good health. Some clones in this sample may be carry-over from other donors' samples. Sequencing was carried out using PBMCs. The chain combines TRBV2 with TRBJ2-3; TRBD2 matches 10 bases. The CDR3 nucleotides read TGTGCCAGCAGTGAAGTGGGACTAGCGCGCACAGATACGCAGTATTTT. Translating it yields CASSEVGLARTDTQYF.